This T cell receptor beta chain was sequenced in a study of shared clonotypes between healthy human individuals. Germline V lookup: CDR1 SGHTA, CDR2 FQGNSA. The CDR3 has 15 residues. J lost 2 bases, V lost 6 bases, and 5 bases had no gene match. Assay: immunoSEQ multiplex PCR; the TCRdb copy retains only in-frame clones and omits some. The sample holds roughly 1,000,000 clones; about 84% are singletons and the top ten take under 0.65%. The receptor comes from a man aged 18-30 years in good health. Some clones in this sample may be carry-over from other donors' samples. The J gene is TRBJ2-1, the V gene TRBV7-2, with 9 positions matching TRBD1. Sequencing used memory CD4+ T cells from PBMCs. Regarding subset: CD45RA-negative fraction. The chain's CDR3 is CASRRTGVTYNEQFF. DNA for the CDR3: TGTGCCAGCAGACGGACAGGGGTGACCTACAATGAGCAGTTCTTC.